This T cell receptor beta chain was recovered during a study of blood T cells in healthy people across ages. General study points: Considered underestimates were the diversity estimates obtained from one million T cells.

A second PCR of roughly 7 to 11 cycles used a sample-barcoded 5' primer and a J-beta primer mix. TCRdb re-called the 5' RACE reads with MiXCR, one entry per CDR3 protein. The sample holds fewer than 2,000,000 distinct CDR3 sequences, 30% to 40% seen once. On this clonotype itself: The antigen is unknown.

CDR3 length: 16 residues. Trimming shortened V by 3 bases and J by 1 base, and 15 bases separated the two germline ends. From germline, CDR1 is ENHRY and CDR2 SYGVKD. Aged about 6 to 95, donors were systemically healthy Caucasians from Russia. This sequence was found in a woman in her 30s in good health. The chain couples TRBV10-3 to TRBJ1-1; D gene unclear. The specimen was blood. For the CDR3, the DNA is TGTGCCATCAGTGATACCCCCGACACTCGGAACACTGAAGCTTTCTTT. Translated: CAISDTPDTRNTEAFF.